Shown below are 9 T cell receptor beta chains from a single sample sequenced in a study of blood T cell repertoires in COVID-19. Generated by immunoSEQ multiplex PCR, the TCRdb table keeps only in-frame clones and is missing some. Of more than 300,000 clones in the sample, over 90% were seen once. Sequencing was carried out using PBMCs or T cells enriched from blood (not recorded which). These receptors all stem from a woman aged 30 to 39 who had been exposed to COVID-19.

The genes are TRBV27 and TRBJ1-2; 9 bases line up with TRBD1. This CDR3 region has 18 residues. Per the germline V gene, CDR1 is MNHEY and CDR2 is SMNVEV (reference sequence). V lost 2 bases to trimming and J lost 2 bases; unmatched junction nucleotides: 12. CDR3 amino acids: CASSLRYPSTGGNYGYTF. Here the CDR3 DNA reads TGTGCCAGCAGTTTACGATACCCATCGACAGGGGGGAACTATGGCTACACCTTC.

The rearrangement joins TRBV6-5 to TRBJ1-3, with TRBD1 matching over 7 bases. CDR1 is MNHEY and CDR2 is SVGAGI in the germline V gene. CDR3 length equals 15 residues. With 0 bases clipped from V and 5 bases from J, the junction kept 4 bases outside the gene matches. CDR3 amino acids: CASSYSTGARNTIYF. CDR3 coding DNA: TGTGCCAGCAGTTACTCCACAGGGGCAAGAAACACCATATATTTT.

CDR3 bases: TGTGCCAGCAGCGGGGGAGGCGTTTATAGCAATCAGCCCCAGCATTTT. This sequence encodes CASSGGGVYSNQPQHF. The chain recombines TRBV5-6 with TRBJ1-5, with D perhaps matching TRBD1 (5 bases). Per the germline V gene, CDR1 is SGHDT and CDR2 is YYEEEE. Trimming took off 4 bases at V and 0 bases at J, with 14 bases between the two ends. The CDR3 runs 16 residues.

A word on this clone: The sample holds other DNA sequences that translate to the same CDR3. V and J are TRBV18 and TRBJ1-1; 9 positions match TRBD1. The CDR3 consists of 14 residues. Germline trimming cut 1 base from V and 5 bases from J; bases unmatched to any gene: 2. CDR1 KGHSH and CDR2 LQKENI come from the germline V gene. The CDR3 sequence is CASSPRTGDTEAFF. The CDR3 DNA sequence: TGTGCCAGCTCACCACGGACAGGGGATACTGAAGCTTTCTTT.

The gene calls are TRBV2 and TRBJ2-7, with D possibly being TRBD1 (6 bases). V was trimmed by 0 bases and J by 7 bases, leaving 16 bases between them. Germline CDR1 reads SNHLY; CDR2 reads FYNNEI. There are 15 residues in the CDR3. CDR3 bases: TGTGCCAGCAGTGAAGCGGGCAGGGGATCGGGTGAGCAGTACTTC. Protein: CASSEAGRGSGEQYF.

The chain joins TRBV5-1 to TRBJ1-6, with TRBD1 as a possible D gene (5 bases). The V gene lost 2 bases and the J gene lost 13 bases, with 13 bases spanning the gap. This CDR3 region has 13 residues. CDR1 SGHRS and CDR2 YFSETQ come from the germline V gene. The CDR3 loop is CASSLGGTRPLHF. For the CDR3, the DNA is TGCGCCAGCAGCTTAGGCGGGACTCGGCCCCTCCACTTT.

V is TRBV12-3 or TRBV12-4 and J is TRBJ1-2; D is unresolved. V was trimmed by 2 bases and J by 8 bases, leaving 12 bases between them. The CDR3 runs to 13 residues. The CDR3 protein is CASSLYEGAGYTF. For the CDR3, the DNA is TGTGCCAGCAGTTTATACGAGGGAGCAGGCTACACCTTC.

The chain uses TRBV25-1 and TRBJ2-7; D remains ambiguous. V was cut by 5 bases and J by 0 bases, with 8 bases left in between. From germline, CDR1 is MGHDK and CDR2 SYGVNS. CDR3 length equals 13 residues. The CDR3 reads CASSNWASYEQYF. In nucleotides, the CDR3 is TGTGCCAGCAGTAACTGGGCCTCCTACGAGCAGTACTTC.

The V gene is TRBV27, the J gene TRBJ2-7; 8 nucleotides line up with TRBD1. This CDR3 comprises 13 residues. V gave up 8 bases and J gave up 5 bases; unmatched junction bases: 8. From germline, CDR1 is MNHEY and CDR2 SMNVEV (reference sequence). In DNA form, the CDR3 reads TGTGCCAGCCGATACACAGGGGGTGACGAGCAGTACTTC. It encodes CASRYTGGDEQYF.